These T cell receptor beta chains were read from a single sample in a study of T cells in Graves' hyperthyroidism and ophthalmopathy. TCRdb reprocessed the multiplex PCR reads via MiXCR and lists one record per CDR3 protein. The sample yields 500,000 or so distinct CDR3 sequences, about 15% seen once. Sequenced sample: blood. The origin of the receptors is a woman in her late teens or twenties with Graves' ophthalmopathy. The CDR3 runs from the conserved cysteine through the conserved F or W. The order of the fields is J gene, clone size, V gene, D gene, CDR3 protein, CDR3 DNA. D genes are given only for firm matches. Where a row states a size, it is once, few, many or the class of an expanded clone; other rows omit it.

J gene: TRBJ1-2
clone size: -
V gene: TRBV4-3
D gene: -
CDR3 protein: CASSPPGSASYTF
CDR3 DNA: TGCGCCAGCAGCCCTCCTGGAAGTGCGAGCTACACCTTC

J gene: TRBJ2-7
clone size: -
V gene: TRBV11-2
D gene: -
CDR3 protein: CASSPRPGHYEQYF
CDR3 DNA: TGTGCCAGCAGCCCCCGCCCGGGCCACTACGAGCAGTACTTC

J gene: TRBJ2-6
clone size: many
V gene: TRBV11-2
D gene: -
CDR3 protein: CASSLVMGRAGANVLTF
CDR3 DNA: TGTGCCAGCAGCTTAGTTATGGGTAGGGCTGGGGCCAACGTCCTGACTTTC

J gene: TRBJ2-5
clone size: many
V gene: TRBV6-1
D gene: TRBD1
CDR3 protein: CASRESGTGGETQYF
CDR3 DNA: TGTGCCAGCCGAGAGTCCGGGACAGGGGGAGAGACCCAGTACTTC

J gene: TRBJ2-5
clone size: many
V gene: TRBV10-3
D gene: TRBD1
CDR3 protein: CAITDSTGQETQYF
CDR3 DNA: TGTGCCATCACTGATTCGACAGGGCAAGAGACCCAGTACTTC

J gene: TRBJ1-1
clone size: many
V gene: TRBV20-1
D gene: -
CDR3 protein: CSANWDTEAFF
CDR3 DNA: TGCAGTGCTAACTGGGACACTGAAGCTTTCTTT

J gene: TRBJ2-7
clone size: many
V gene: TRBV19
D gene: -
CDR3 protein: CASSYRDGGDEQYF
CDR3 DNA: TGTGCCAGTAGCTACCGGGACGGTGGGGACGAGCAGTACTTC

J gene: TRBJ2-7
clone size: -
V gene: TRBV27
D gene: -
CDR3 protein: CASSVPGADEQYF
CDR3 DNA: TGTGCCAGCAGTGTGCCCGGGGCGGACGAGCAGTACTTC

J gene: TRBJ2-5
clone size: many
V gene: TRBV7-2
D gene: -
CDR3 protein: CASSFGTAETQYF
CDR3 DNA: TGTGCCAGCAGCTTCGGGACCGCGGAGACCCAGTACTTC

J gene: TRBJ2-1
clone size: -
V gene: TRBV9
D gene: TRBD2
CDR3 protein: CASSVAPLAGGLKKTYNEQFF
CDR3 DNA: TGTGCCAGCAGCGTAGCCCCACTAGCGGGAGGACTAAAAAAGACCTACAATGAGCAGTTCTTC

J gene: TRBJ2-2
clone size: few
V gene: TRBV28
D gene: -
CDR3 protein: CASSSQGNNGELFF
CDR3 DNA: TGTGCCAGCAGCTCACAGGGAAATAACGGGGAGCTGTTTTTT

J gene: TRBJ1-1
clone size: -
V gene: TRBV6-2/TRBV6-3
D gene: -
CDR3 protein: CASRYLEGVDTEAFF
CDR3 DNA: TGTGCCAGCAGGTACTTAGAGGGGGTGGACACTGAAGCTTTCTTT

J gene: TRBJ2-1
clone size: many
V gene: TRBV6-5
D gene: -
CDR3 protein: CASSYSSYPLNEQFF
CDR3 DNA: TGTGCCAGCAGTTACTCGAGCTATCCCCTAAATGAGCAGTTCTTC

J gene: TRBJ2-3
clone size: -
V gene: TRBV5-1
D gene: TRBD2
CDR3 protein: CASSLREGMSTDTQYF
CDR3 DNA: TGCGCCAGCAGCCTTAGGGAGGGGATGAGCACAGATACGCAGTATTTT

J gene: TRBJ1-6
clone size: few
V gene: TRBV28
D gene: -
CDR3 protein: CASSLRIPNSPLHF
CDR3 DNA: TGTGCCAGCAGTTTACGAATCCCCAATTCACCCCTCCACTTT

J gene: TRBJ1-6
clone size: many
V gene: TRBV27
D gene: -
CDR3 protein: CASSSRGSSPLHF
CDR3 DNA: TGTGCCAGCAGTTCAAGGGGATCTTCACCCCTCCACTTT

J gene: TRBJ2-5
clone size: many
V gene: TRBV4-3
D gene: -
CDR3 protein: CASSQDRGWETQYF
CDR3 DNA: TGCGCCAGCAGCCAAGACCGGGGCTGGGAGACCCAGTACTTC

J gene: TRBJ1-2
clone size: -
V gene: TRBV4-3
D gene: -
CDR3 protein: CASSHCGRHGYTF
CDR3 DNA: TGCGCCAGCAGCCACTGCGGACGACACGGCTACACCTTC

J gene: TRBJ2-1
clone size: many
V gene: TRBV5-5
D gene: TRBD2
CDR3 protein: CASSLAVREVSEQFF
CDR3 DNA: TGTGCCAGCAGCTTGGCAGTACGGGAGGTTAGTGAGCAGTTCTTC

J gene: TRBJ2-7
clone size: few
V gene: TRBV5-1
D gene: -
CDR3 protein: CASSGRDKFSYEQYF
CDR3 DNA: TGCGCCAGCAGCGGACGGGACAAATTCTCCTACGAGCAGTACTTC